The 11 T cell receptor beta chains presented below share a single source sample, sequenced in a study of blood T cell repertoires in COVID-19 (dated by TCRdb to about 2020). Library creation used the immunoSEQ multiplex PCR assay. Sourced from immuneACCESS, this table was stored by TCRdb with only in-frame sequences that have V and J called. A share of the clones is absent; for the studies checked, an unresolved V gene accounts for under half, and the remainder has no known explanation. Within this sample are 15,000 to 19,000 clones, with 86% of them counted one time only. The ten top clones hold around 50% of the sample. The sequencing sample was made of peripheral blood. The receptors were sampled from a man in his sixties with acute or convalescent COVID-19.

The chain joins TRBV2 to TRBJ1-5, with 7 positions matching TRBD1. This CDR3 has 16 amino acids. Per germline, CDR1 SNHLY and CDR2 FYNNEI. J lost 3 bases, V lost 2 bases, and 7 bases had no gene match. The CDR3 DNA reads TGTGCCAGCAGTGAACGGGCAGGGGGAAACAATCAGCCCCAGCATTTT. It is translated as CASSERAGGNNQPQHF.

The CDR3 loop is CASSLLSGDSPLHF. The CDR3 DNA follows: TGTGCCAGCAGCCTCCTTAGCGGGGATTCACCCCTCCACTTT. V gene TRBV7-8 combines with J gene TRBJ1-6; D unresolved. Trimming removed 5 bases at V and 8 bases at J, with 13 bases between. Looked up from germline, CDR1 is SGHVS and CDR2 is FQNEAQ. CDR3 length: 14 residues. The entire variable domain, with the rest obtained from reference TRBV7-8 and TRBJ1-6, is as follows: GAGVSQSPRYKVAKRGQDVALRCDPISGHVSLFWYQQALGQGPEFLTYFQNEAQLDKSGLPSDRFFAERPEGSVSTLKIQRTQQEDSAVYLCASSLLSGDSPLHFGNGTRLTVT.

The rearrangement links TRBV9 to TRBJ2-1, with 10 bases identical to TRBD2. CDR1 is SGDLS and CDR2 is YYNGEE in the germline V gene. J lost 9 bases, V lost 0 bases, and 6 bases had no gene match. The length of the CDR3 is 15 residues. The CDR3 loop is CASSVATSGVGEQFF. Written as DNA, the CDR3 is TGTGCCAGCAGCGTAGCCACTAGCGGGGTCGGTGAGCAGTTCTTC. The full variable domain, with the rest looked up from reference TRBV9 and TRBJ2-1, is DSGVTQTPKHLITATGQRVTLRCSPRSGDLSVYWYQQSLDQGLQFLIQYYNGEERAKGNILERFSAQQFPDLHSELNLSSLELGDSALYFCASSVATSGVGEQFFGPGTRLTVL.

This clone appeared a single time. This chain joins TRBV15 and TRBJ1-1, with D tentatively TRBD1 (6 bases). Germline V lookup: CDR1 LNHNV, CDR2 YYDKDF (reference sequence). This CDR3 spans 15 amino acids. V lost 5 bases and J lost 6, with 19 bases in between. CDR3 sequence (DNA): TGTGCCACCAGCCCAAGAGCGATACAGGGCCCTGAAGCTTTCTTT. Translated: CATSPRAIQGPEAFF.

The V call is TRBV20-1, the J call TRBJ2-7; TRBD2 is a possible D gene (5 bases). The ends were cut back, 7 bases at V and 6 bases at J, with 13 bases in the middle. The CDR3 contains 11 residues. Germline CDR1 DFQATT, CDR2 SNEGSKA (reference sequence). The CDR3 loop is CSVLSEGEQYF. The CDR3 bases are TGCAGTGTGCTAAGCGAGGGCGAGCAGTACTTC.

The V gene is TRBV5-1, the J gene TRBJ2-3, with D tentatively TRBD2 (6 bases). The CDR3 contains 14 residues. Trimming stripped 0 bases from V and 5 bases from J, with 10 bases between. Germline values: CDR1 SGHRS, CDR2 YFSETQ. The CDR3 DNA reads TGCGCCAGCAGCTTGGGGGGAGGCGAAGATACGCAGTATTTT. The encoded protein is CASSLGGGEDTQYF.

This chain uses TRBV6-5 with TRBJ2-5; TRBD1 might be the D (6 bases). The CDR3 totals 15 residues. Per the germline V gene, CDR1 is MNHEY and CDR2 is SVGAGI. V was pared by 2 bases and J by 5 bases, with 15 bases between. The CDR3 here is CASSYGQFPEETQYF. In nucleotides, the CDR3 is TGTGCCAGCAGTTACGGACAGTTCCCAGAGGAGACCCAGTACTTC.

The V call is TRBV21-1, the J call TRBJ2-1; no check of the table's D call, TRBD2, against the DNA was made. TRBV21-1 is noted as a pseudogene. The CDR3 is 16 residues long. In DNA form, the CDR3 reads TGTGCCAGCAGCAAAGGCGAACTAGCGGTGGACAATGAGCAGTTCTTC. Protein sequence: CASSKGELAVDNEQFF.

This clone was counted a single time. The rearrangement joins TRBV27 to TRBJ2-3, with 7 bases that match TRBD1. CDR1 and CDR2 from the germline V gene are MNHEY and SMNVEV (reference sequence). CDR3 length: 16 residues. J gave up 0 bases and V 8 bases, and 11 bases lay outside the gene matches. The CDR3 reads CASRQTDRASTDTQYF. The CDR3 bases are TGTGCCAGCCGCCAGACTGACAGGGCCAGCACAGATACGCAGTATTTT.

The table lists this clone with a few counts. This sequence joins TRBV4-1 and TRBJ2-2, with TRBD1 matching 8 bases. With 2 bases clipped from V and 3 bases from J, the junction kept 5 bases outside the gene matches. Germline-derived CDR1 and CDR2 are MGHRA and YSYEKL. The CDR3 has 16 residues. CDR3 in DNA: TGCGCCAGCAGCCAACTCGGACAGGGTCACACCGGGGAGCTGTTTTTT. Translated: CASSQLGQGHTGELFF.

The V gene is TRBV7-9, the J gene TRBJ2-6, with 8 bases that match TRBD1. V lost 4 bases and J lost 0; bases outside the gene matches: 11. From germline, CDR1 is SEHNR and CDR2 FQNEAQ (reference sequence). The CDR3 runs to 19 residues. The CDR3 here is CASSSWLGQDVSGANVLTF. CDR3 DNA sequence: TGTGCCAGCAGCTCGTGGCTGGGACAGGATGTCTCTGGGGCCAACGTCCTGACTTTC. Drawing the rest from reference TRBV7-9 and TRBJ2-6, the complete variable domain is DTGVSQNPRHKITKRGQNVTFRCDPISEHNRLYWYRQTLGQGPEFLTYFQNEAQLEKSRLLSDRFSAERPKGSFSTLEIQRTEQGDSAMYLCASSSWLGQDVSGANVLTFGAGSRLTVL.